The present T cell receptor (beta chain) was sequenced within a study of Ad26.COV2.S vaccination and SARS-CoV-2 variants. About the study: Once or twice, 56 days apart, Ad26.COV2.S was delivered intramuscularly.

This clone was seen more than once but under ten times. The treatment denotes: some 20 received Ad26.COV2.S at low or high dose, single or two shots; a few received placebo; per-sample allocation not given. Sampling happened 63 days after the first vaccine or placebo injection. The individual, an adult aged 18-55 years, was a donor in Boston. Profiling relied on immunoSEQ multiplex PCR, and the TCRdb table lists in-frame clones only, not all of them. Among about 400,000 clones listed, roughly 90% were seen once. The V gene's germline CDR1 is SNHLY and CDR2 FYNNEI. V was trimmed by 5 bases and J by 7 bases, leaving 11 bases between them. The CDR3 has 12 residues.

The chain is built from TRBV2 and TRBJ1-2; D is ambiguous. The clonotype was recovered from a person aged 18-60 years who received the Ad26.COV2.S COVID-19 vaccine or a placebo. This material consisted of peripheral blood, taken in a trial of Ad26.COV2.S vaccine versus placebo. CDR3 loop: CASSQGLGGYTF. CDR3 DNA: TGTGCCAGCAGTCAAGGGTTGGGTGGCTACACCTTC.